This is a list of T cell receptor beta chains from one sample in a study of shared clonotypes between healthy human individuals. Sequencing was performed with immunoSEQ multiplex PCR; in TCRdb, only in-frame clones are kept and a portion is missing. The repertoire holds around 1,100,000 clones, with 60% to 80% as singletons. The sample comprised memory CD4+ T cells from PBMCs. The source is a young man in good health. Some clones in this sample may be carry-over from other donors' samples. Each CDR3 is given with its conserved first and last residue. The order of the fields is clone size, V gene, J gene, D gene, CDR3 protein, CDR3 DNA. A D gene is named only where the DNA matches it firmly. Size values are once, few and many counts, or a class for expanded clones, and some rows have none.

>.|TRBV7-9|TRBJ1-1|TRBD1
CASSQETGITEAFF
TGTGCCAGCAGCCAAGAGACAGGGATCACTGAAGCTTTCTTT
>.|TRBV5-5|TRBJ2-7|TRBD1
CATGTGAVRGSYEQYF
TGTGCCACGGGGACAGGGGCCGTGCGAGGGTCCTACGAGCAGTACTTC
>.|TRBV12-1|TRBJ1-2|.
CASSSETGGYGYTF
TGTGCCAGCAGCTCTGAGACAGGGGGCTATGGCTACACCTTC
>.|TRBV5-1|TRBJ2-3|.
CASSLTAGRTDTQYF
TGCGCCAGCAGCCTGACAGCGGGTCGCACAGATACGCAGTATTTT
>few|TRBV28|TRBJ1-3|.
CASSLRENTIYF
TGTGCCAGCAGTTTAAGAGAGAACACCATATATTTT
>.|TRBV5-5|TRBJ1-4|.
CASSSDSNEKLFF
TGTGCCAGCAGCTCGGACAGCAACGAAAAACTGTTTTTT
>few|TRBV11-3|TRBJ2-1|TRBD1
CASSLRTGSYNEQFF
TGTGCCAGCAGCTTAAGGACAGGGTCCTACAATGAGCAGTTCTTC
>.|TRBV2|TRBJ2-5|.
CASTGQGGVETQYF
TGTGCCAGCACAGGGCAGGGGGGTGTGGAGACCCAGTACTTC
>few|TRBV7-9|TRBJ1-1|TRBD1
CASSLEQGMEAFF
TGTGCCAGCAGCTTAGAACAGGGGATGGAAGCTTTCTTT
>.|TRBV14|TRBJ1-3|.
CASSPRIEGGGGRNTIYF
TGTGCCAGCAGTCCTCGGATCGAGGGAGGAGGAGGAAGAAACACCATATATTTT
>.|TRBV15|TRBJ1-5|TRBD1
CATSRDRGQGDQPQHF
TGTGCCACCAGCAGAGATCGGGGACAGGGTGATCAGCCCCAGCATTTT
>once|TRBV7-3|TRBJ2-3|TRBD1
CASSLTGQATDTQYF
TGTGCCAGCAGCTTAACGGGACAGGCCACAGATACGCAGTATTTT
>.|TRBV7-8|TRBJ1-5|.
CASSLRSSYQPQHF
TGTGCCAGCAGCTTGCGGTCCAGCTATCAGCCCCAGCATTTT
>.|TRBV30|TRBJ1-5|.
CAWGRDILNQPQHF
TGTGCCTGGGGGCGGGACATTCTCAATCAGCCCCAGCATTTT
>.|TRBV7-2|TRBJ2-5|.
CASSLGPKETQYF
TGTGCCAGCAGCTTGGGACCCAAAGAGACCCAGTACTTC
>.|TRBV9|TRBJ2-1|TRBD2
CASSVDGRVRDSYNEQFF
TGTGCCAGCAGCGTAGACGGGAGGGTTAGGGACTCCTACAATGAGCAGTTCTTC
>.|TRBV28|TRBJ1-2|.
CASSPGFRGYTF
TGTGCCAGCAGCCCTGGGTTTAGGGGCTACACCTTC
>.|TRBV21-1|TRBJ1-5|.
CASSEIRPGKLFRVQPQHF
TGTGCCAGCAGCGAAATTCGGCCTGGGAAGCTTTTTCGGGTTCAGCCCCAGCATTTT
>once|TRBV5-6|TRBJ2-1|.
CASSLDNEQFF
TGTGCCAGCAGCTTGGACAATGAGCAGTTCTTC
>.|TRBV2|TRBJ2-7|TRBD2
CASGGTSGISYEQYF
TGTGCCAGCGGGGGGACTAGCGGTATCTCCTACGAGCAGTACTTC
>.|TRBV5-8|TRBJ1-5|TRBD1
CASSAQGGQPQHF
TGTGCCAGCAGCGCTCAGGGGGGTCAGCCCCAGCATTTT
>once|TRBV11-2|TRBJ2-5|TRBD1
CASSPRTGGGETQYF
TGTGCCAGCAGCCCAAGGACAGGGGGCGGAGAGACCCAGTACTTC
>few|TRBV30|TRBJ1-1|.
CAWSEQGNTEAFF
TGTGCCTGGAGCGAACAGGGGAACACTGAAGCTTTCTTT
>once|TRBV5-1|TRBJ2-5|TRBD2
CASSLGRLAGSPLEETQYF
TGCGCCAGCAGCTTGGGTCGACTAGCGGGGAGCCCTTTGGAAGAGACCCAGTACTTC
>.|TRBV6-5|TRBJ1-1|.
CASSLRRMNTEAFF
TGTGCCAGCAGTCTACGACGGATGAACACTGAAGCTTTCTTT
>.|TRBV18|TRBJ1-3|.
CASSPSGQETGNTIYF
TGTGCCAGCTCTCCCTCCGGCCAGGAAACGGGAAACACCATATATTTT
>.|TRBV30|TRBJ1-5|.
CAWSRGPNQPQHF
TGTGCCTGGAGTAGGGGACCCAATCAGCCCCAGCATTTT
>.|TRBV15|TRBJ2-1|TRBD2
CATSPHGAGEVDEQFF
TGTGCCACCAGCCCCCACGGCGCGGGAGAGGTTGATGAGCAGTTCTTC
>.|TRBV6-5|TRBJ2-1|.
CASSYTKAGSEQFF
TGTGCCAGCAGTTACACAAAGGCGGGAAGTGAGCAGTTCTTC
>many|TRBV29-1|TRBJ2-7|.
CSAGDFTGQYF
TGCAGCGCCGGAGATTTTACTGGGCAGTACTTC
>.|TRBV7-2|TRBJ1-2|.
CASSLATVGYTF
TGTGCCAGCAGCTTGGCGACTGTTGGCTACACCTTC
>.|TRBV30|TRBJ2-7|.
CAWTTDSYEQYF
TGTGCCTGGACAACTGACTCCTACGAGCAGTACTTC
>.|TRBV10-2|TRBJ2-2|TRBD1
CASDRANTGELFF
TGCGCCAGCGACAGGGCGAACACCGGGGAGCTGTTTTTT
>.|TRBV28|TRBJ2-5|.
CASSGGKGQETQYF
TGTGCCAGCAGCGGGGGTAAGGGCCAAGAGACCCAGTACTTC
>.|TRBV9|TRBJ2-2|.
CASSITGTGELFF
TGTGCCAGCAGCATAACAGGTACCGGGGAGCTGTTTTTT
>.|TRBV19|TRBJ1-1|.
CASRGYTEAFF
TGTGCCAGTAGGGGGTACACTGAAGCTTTCTTT
>.|TRBV25-1|TRBJ1-1|.
CASRPPGGGRDTEAFF
TGTGCCAGCAGGCCCCCTGGGGGGGGGCGGGACACTGAAGCTTTCTTT
>.|TRBV28|TRBJ2-7|TRBD2
CASSLDGRDYEQYF
TGTGCCAGCAGTTTAGACGGGAGGGACTACGAGCAGTACTTC
>.|TRBV5-1|TRBJ2-3|TRBD2
CASSRGTSGPGTDTQYF
TGCGCCAGCAGCCGAGGGACTAGCGGGCCGGGCACAGATACGCAGTATTTT
>.|TRBV4-3|TRBJ1-4|.
CASSQDRWTNEKLFF
TGCGCCAGCAGCCAAGACCGGTGGACTAATGAAAAACTGTTTTTT
>.|TRBV21-1|TRBJ2-1|.
CASSYGGRNEQFF
TGTGCCAGCAGCTATGGGGGGAGGAATGAGCAGTTCTTC
>.|TRBV4-2|TRBJ1-4|.
CASSLGQRGADEKLFF
TGTGCCAGCAGCCTAGGGCAGAGGGGGGCAGATGAAAAACTGTTTTTT
>.|TRBV5-6|TRBJ1-4|TRBD1
CASSSPRQGNEKLFF
TGTGCCAGCAGCTCCCCGAGACAGGGGAACGAAAAACTGTTTTTT
>.|TRBV5-1|TRBJ2-7|.
CASSFAGRTNEQYF
TGCGCCAGCAGCTTTGCGGGACGGACGAACGAGCAGTACTTC
>.|TRBV9|TRBJ2-7|TRBD2
CASSLGPTSGSNEQYF
TGTGCCAGCAGCTTGGGCCCGACTAGCGGGAGTAACGAGCAGTACTTC
>few|TRBV7-2|TRBJ2-5|.
CASSPSSGWEETQYF
TGTGCCAGCAGCCCGTCTTCAGGCTGGGAGGAGACCCAGTACTTC
>.|TRBV5-4|TRBJ2-4|.
CASSLGRESWNIQYF
TGTGCCAGCAGTCTGGGTAGGGAGTCGTGGAACATTCAGTACTTC
>.|TRBV11-2|TRBJ1-2|TRBD1
CASSLRTGAYGYTF
TGTGCCAGCAGCCTTCGGACAGGGGCATATGGCTACACCTTC
>.|TRBV5-1|TRBJ2-6|.
CASCINPASGANVLTF
TGCGCCAGCTGCATAAACCCGGCTTCTGGGGCCAACGTCCTGACTTTC
>many|TRBV12-5|TRBJ2-5|.
CASGLVFGKGGQETQYF
TGTGCTAGTGGTTTGGTTTTTGGTAAGGGGGGGCAAGAGACCCAGTACTTC
>.|TRBV5-1|TRBJ2-2|.
CASSQTGRTGELFF
TGCGCCAGCAGCCAAACAGGGAGGACCGGGGAGCTGTTTTTT